The 26 T cell receptor beta chains listed next were all sequenced from one sample in a study of identical twins (dated by TCRdb to the mid-2010s). The receptor library was made with 5' RACE. Sequencing instrument: Illumina HiSeq 2000. TCRdb handled the public reads itself, with Q25 trimming in fastp and clone calling in MiXCR, and kept productive beta chains. Rows are combined by CDR3 protein, so each entry shows the most common genes and DNA. The sample table lists 450,000 to 650,000 distinct CDR3 sequences, approximately 14% of them with a count of one. 0.35% to 0.45% of the sample belongs to the ten largest clones. These same data were also listed under a study on yellow fever vaccine responses in identical twins.

The specimen sequenced was CD4+ T cells sorted from blood. The receptors originated from a woman aged 18-29 years in good health.

The chain combines TRBV29-1 with TRBJ2-1, with D possibly being TRBD2 (5 bases). Germline loops: CDR1 SQVTM, CDR2 ANQGSEA. V lost 3 bases, J lost 12 bases, and 12 bases lay in between. The CDR3 runs to 11 residues. This CDR3 reads CSVDGSRGQFF. The CDR3 coding sequence is TGCAGCGTTGATGGGTCCCGGGGGCAGTTCTTC.

The V call is TRBV2, the J call TRBJ2-1; D is unclear. The CDR3 spans 11 residues. Between the trimmed V and J ends, which lost 3 bases and 10 bases, there was a span of 7 bases. From germline, CDR1 is SNHLY and CDR2 FYNNEI. The CDR3 coding sequence is TGTGCCAGCAGTGAGATCGGCGAGCAGTTCTTC. Its translation is CASSEIGEQFF.

This clonotype was observed many times. Because it lacks the conserved phenylalanine or tryptophan at the end, this CDR3 is likely a read error. Because the CDR3's place on the DNA is in doubt, the DNA is left out and the CDR3 is given as listed by TCRdb. V is TRBV7-9 and J is TRBJ2-1; the table gives TRBD1 as D, unverified against the DNA. Germline V lookup: CDR1 SEHNR, CDR2 FQNEAQ (reference sequence). The length of the CDR3 is 13 amino acids, counting both ends. CDR3 sequence reads: CASSQALGATGPL.

In its sample, this clonotype was seen many times. V is TRBV10-3 and J is TRBJ1-6; no clear D. Trimming stripped 3 bases from V and 5 bases from J, with 11 bases between. This CDR3 is built from 15 residues. Germline CDR1 ENHRY, CDR2 SYGVKD. The CDR3 DNA reads TGTGCCATCAGTGAATTTATAGGGAATAATTCACCCCTCCACTTT. It specifies CAISEFIGNNSPLHF.

The chain links TRBV12-3 or TRBV12-4 to TRBJ2-2; 7 nucleotides align to TRBD2. The CDR3 length is 16 residues. The junction had 4 bases not matched to a gene; V was cut back by 2 bases and J by 1 base. The CDR3 coding sequence is TGTGCCAGCAGTTTACGGCCTAGCGGGAACACCGGGGAGCTGTTTTTT. It is translated as CASSLRPSGNTGELFF.

This clonotype was observed a handful of times. V usage is TRBV12-3 or TRBV12-4 and J usage is TRBJ2-2; 9 bases are shared with TRBD2. V shed 0 bases, J shed 6 bases, and the junction held 8 bases outside the gene matches. There are 17 residues in the CDR3. CDR3 sequence (DNA): TGTGCCAGCAGTTTAGCGCTCGGCGGGAGGGTGGCCGGGGAGCTGTTTTTT. Protein: CASSLALGGRVAGELFF.

The chain has TRBV12-3 or TRBV12-4 and TRBJ1-1; D might be TRBD1 (5 bases). This CDR3 is built from 13 residues. V lost 1 base and J 7 bases, leaving 10 bases between the germline ends. CDR3 residues: CASSLGRVNEAFF. As DNA, the CDR3 is TGTGCCAGCAGTTTAGGCAGGGTCAATGAAGCTTTCTTT.

This clonotype has just a few counts. The chain combines TRBV7-2 with TRBJ1-2; D is possibly TRBD1 (6 bases). V was cut by 9 bases and J by 0 bases, with 14 bases left in between. In germline, CDR1 is SGHTA, CDR2 FQGNSA. The CDR3 runs to 14 residues. The CDR3 region is CARVRTAANYGYTF. The DNA for the CDR3 is TGTGCCAGGGTACGGACAGCAGCTAACTATGGCTACACCTTC. The variable domain in full, with the rest retrieved from reference TRBV7-2 and TRBJ1-2, is GAGVSQSPSNKVTEKGKDVELRCDPISGHTALYWYRQSLGQGLEFLIYFQGNSAPDKSGLPSDRFSAERTGGSVSTLTIQRTQQEDSAVYLCARVRTAANYGYTFGSGTRLTVV.

This clonotype occurred a few times. This sequence joins TRBV6-5 and TRBJ1-6; TRBD1 is a possible D gene (5 bases). CDR3 length: 14 amino acids. Germline V gene lookup returns CDR1 MNHEY and CDR2 SVGAGI. Trimming took off 2 bases at V and 7 bases at J, with 9 bases between the two ends. CDR3 residues: CASSYEGTNSPLHF. CDR3 DNA sequence: TGTGCCAGCAGTTACGAAGGGACCAATTCACCCCTCCACTTT.

This clonotype was picked up a small number of times. The junction departs from germline at one end; a sequencing error may be responsible. The J gene is TRBJ2-1, the V gene TRBV3-1; D gene uncertain. CDR3 size: 15 residues. Per the germline V gene, CDR1 is LGHDT and CDR2 is YNNKEL (reference sequence). CDR3 sequence (DNA): TGTGCCACCAGCCAAGCCTCCGGAAGGGTAAATGAGCAGTTCTTC. Amino acids: CATSQASGRVNEQFF.

This chain joins TRBV5-1 and TRBJ1-3; the D is unclear. The V end lost 4 bases, the J end lost 0 bases, and 14 bases lay between the germline ends. CDR3 size: 16 residues. Germline CDR1 is SGHRS and CDR2 is YFSETQ. DNA for the CDR3: TGCGCCAGCAGCCCCTCCCCGGGGTCCTCTGGAAACACCATATATTTT. Protein product: CASSPSPGSSGNTIYF.

The chain couples TRBV9 to TRBJ2-1; the match to TRBD2 covers 8 bases. CDR1 is SGDLS, CDR2 YYNGEE, per germline. The CDR3 length is 15 residues. The trim removed 4 bases at V and 9 bases at J, leaving 12 bases unmatched. The CDR3 is CASSPQVAGFIEQFF. The CDR3 bases are TGTGCCAGCAGCCCCCAAGTAGCGGGATTCATTGAGCAGTTCTTC.

This chain joins TRBV6-1 and TRBJ2-7, with TRBD1 matching 9 bases. Germline CDR1 MNHNS, CDR2 SASEGT. CDR3 size: 14 residues. The junction had 5 bases not matched to a gene; V was cut back by 6 bases and J by 2 bases. The CDR3 sequence is CASRTGGWTYEQYF. The DNA for the CDR3 is TGTGCCAGCAGAACAGGGGGCTGGACCTACGAGCAGTACTTC.

This clonotype has just a few counts. The rearrangement uses TRBV2 and TRBJ1-1; D not certain. V lost 1 base and J 1 base, leaving 7 bases between the germline ends. The CDR3 has 14 amino acids. From germline, CDR1 is SNHLY and CDR2 FYNNEI. The CDR3 spells CASSEERTNTEAFF. In nucleotides, the CDR3 is TGTGCCAGCAGTGAAGAGAGGACGAACACTGAAGCTTTCTTT.

This chain connects TRBV18 to TRBJ2-1; TRBD2 agrees at 16 bases. The CDR3 has 17 residues. V lost 2 bases and J lost 6; bases outside the gene matches: 4. Germline values: CDR1 KGHSH, CDR2 LQKENI. The CDR3 sequence is CASSPLGLAGGPNEQFF. CDR3 in DNA: TGTGCCAGCTCACCATTGGGACTAGCGGGAGGGCCCAATGAGCAGTTCTTC.

The chain couples TRBV6-5 to TRBJ2-7, with D possibly TRBD1 on 5 matching bases. Deletions cut 2 bases from V and 2 bases from J, with 10 bases between. Germline V gene lookup returns CDR1 MNHEY and CDR2 SVGAGI. This CDR3 spans 14 amino acids. The CDR3: CASSYVQGPYEQYF. The CDR3, as DNA: TGTGCCAGCAGTTACGTGCAGGGTCCCTACGAGCAGTACTTC.

The chain employs TRBV5-1 and TRBJ2-3, with no clear D. Trimming pared 5 bases from V and 4 bases from J, leaving 11 bases between. The CDR3 has 13 amino acids. CDR1 is SGHRS and CDR2 is YFSETQ in the germline V gene. CDR3 protein: CASSSRDADTQYF. As DNA, the CDR3 is TGCGCCAGCAGTTCCCGAGACGCAGATACGCAGTATTTT.

The V gene is TRBV29-1, the J gene TRBJ2-7, with TRBD2 matching over 13 bases. Trimming removed 5 bases from V and 3 bases from J; junction bases left unmatched: 7. The germline V gene has CDR1 SQVTM and CDR2 ANQGSEA. The CDR3 has 15 amino acids. The chain's CDR3 is CSVRGTSGNIYEQYF. CDR3 nucleotide sequence: TGCAGCGTTAGGGGGACTAGCGGGAACATCTACGAGCAGTACTTC.

The chain joins TRBV12-3 or TRBV12-4 to TRBJ2-3, with 7 bases fitting TRBD2. The V segment lost 3 bases and the J segment 4 bases; nucleotides outside the gene matches: 4. This CDR3 region has 14 residues. This CDR3 is CASSLSSGSDTQYF. For the CDR3, the DNA is TGTGCCAGCAGTTTGTCTAGCGGCTCAGATACGCAGTATTTT.

This clonotype was observed a handful of times. The chain employs TRBV20-1 and TRBJ1-5; 10 positions agree with TRBD1. Germline loops: CDR1 DFQATT, CDR2 SNEGSKA (reference sequence). CDR3 length: 16 residues. V gave up 1 base and J gave up 3 bases; unmatched junction bases: 6. CDR3 loop: CSARAWGTGVNQPQHF. In DNA form, the CDR3 reads TGCAGTGCTAGAGCCTGGGGGACAGGGGTCAATCAGCCCCAGCATTTT.

This clonotype was seen a handful of times. The CDR3 nucleotides are TGTGCCAAGACAGGGGGCTCCGGGGAGCTGTTTTTT. Residues: CAKTGGSGELFF. V is TRBV2 and J is TRBJ2-2; 10 nucleotides match TRBD1. J lost 6 bases, V lost 10 bases, and 2 bases had no gene match. Germline lookup yields CDR1 SNHLY and CDR2 FYNNEI. The CDR3 is 12 residues long.

This clonotype was recorded a few times. The gene calls are TRBV20-1 and TRBJ1-3; no clear D gene. The CDR3 is made up of 12 amino acids. Trimming removed 0 bases at V and 4 bases at J, with 4 bases between. Per the germline V gene, CDR1 is DFQATT and CDR2 is SNEGSKA (reference sequence). The CDR3 protein is CSARDPGNTIYF. DNA of the CDR3: TGCAGTGCTAGAGATCCGGGAAACACCATATATTTT.

This rearrangement joins TRBV12-3 or TRBV12-4 to TRBJ2-4; TRBD1 matches at 7 bases. Losses at the gene ends were 6 bases for V and 8 bases for J; bases not matched to a gene: 4. The CDR3 spans 12 residues. The CDR3 spells CASSMDRHIQYF. The CDR3 DNA sequence: TGTGCCAGCAGCATGGACAGGCACATTCAGTACTTC.

The chain carries TRBV7-3 and TRBJ2-1; TRBD1 matches 12 bases. J lost 7 bases, V lost 1 base, and 8 bases had no gene match. Germline-derived CDR1 and CDR2 are SGHTA and FQGTGA. The CDR3 runs 17 residues. DNA of the CDR3: TGTGCCAGCAGCTTAAATGGTGCGGGACAGGGGGCAAATGAGCAGTTCTTC. The encoded protein is CASSLNGAGQGANEQFF.

The chain couples TRBV5-1 to TRBJ2-2, with 7 bases identical to TRBD2. The CDR3 runs to 16 residues. Germline CDR1 and CDR2: SGHRS and YFSETQ. J gave up 3 bases and V 3 bases, and 8 bases lay outside the gene matches. This CDR3 is CASSSLLAEYTGELFF. For the CDR3, the DNA is TGCGCCAGCAGCTCGCTGCTAGCGGAATACACCGGGGAGCTGTTTTTT.

This clonotype was detected only a few times. The chain recombines TRBV27 with TRBJ1-6; TRBD1 is a possible D gene (6 bases). Deletions cut 6 bases from V and 4 bases from J, with 16 bases between. CDR1 is MNHEY, CDR2 SMNVEV, per germline (reference sequence). This CDR3 contains 16 residues. The DNA of the CDR3 is TGTGCCAGCAGCCAAGGGGGGAACTATTATAATTCACCCCTCCACTTT. The encoded protein is CASSQGGNYYNSPLHF.